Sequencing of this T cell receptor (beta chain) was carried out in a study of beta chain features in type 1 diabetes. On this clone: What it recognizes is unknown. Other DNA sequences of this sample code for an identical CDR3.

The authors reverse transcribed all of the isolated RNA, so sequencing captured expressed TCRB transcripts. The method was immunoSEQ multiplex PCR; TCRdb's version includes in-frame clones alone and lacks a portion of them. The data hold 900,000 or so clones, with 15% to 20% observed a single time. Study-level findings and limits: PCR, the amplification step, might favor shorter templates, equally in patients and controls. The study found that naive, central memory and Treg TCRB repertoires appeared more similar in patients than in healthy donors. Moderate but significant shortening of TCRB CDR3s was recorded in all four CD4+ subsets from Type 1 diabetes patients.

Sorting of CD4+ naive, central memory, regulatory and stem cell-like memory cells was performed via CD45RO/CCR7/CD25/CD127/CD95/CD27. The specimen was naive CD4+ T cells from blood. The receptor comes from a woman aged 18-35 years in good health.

CDR3 region: CASSFQETQYF. The CDR3, as DNA: TGTGCCAGCTCATTTCAAGAGACCCAGTACTTC. This chain uses TRBV18 with TRBJ2-5, with unresolved D. The V gene lost 5 bases and the J gene lost 2 bases, with 3 bases spanning the gap. This CDR3 comprises 11 residues. Per germline, CDR1 KGHSH and CDR2 LQKENI.